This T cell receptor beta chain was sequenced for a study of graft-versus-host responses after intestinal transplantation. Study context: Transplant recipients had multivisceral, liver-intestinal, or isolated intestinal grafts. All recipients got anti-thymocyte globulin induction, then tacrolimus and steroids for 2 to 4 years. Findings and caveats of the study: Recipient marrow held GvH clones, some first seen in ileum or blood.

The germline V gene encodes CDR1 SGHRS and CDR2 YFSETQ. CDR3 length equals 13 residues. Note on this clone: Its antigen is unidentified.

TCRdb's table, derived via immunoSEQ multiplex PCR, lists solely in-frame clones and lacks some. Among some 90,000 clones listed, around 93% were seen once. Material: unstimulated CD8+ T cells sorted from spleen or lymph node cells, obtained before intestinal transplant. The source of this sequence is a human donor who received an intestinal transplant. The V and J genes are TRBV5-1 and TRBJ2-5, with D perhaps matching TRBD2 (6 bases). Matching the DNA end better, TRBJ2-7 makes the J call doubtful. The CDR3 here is CASSVDYFYEQYF. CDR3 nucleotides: TGCGCCAGCAGCGTGGACTATTTCTACGAGCAGTACTTC.